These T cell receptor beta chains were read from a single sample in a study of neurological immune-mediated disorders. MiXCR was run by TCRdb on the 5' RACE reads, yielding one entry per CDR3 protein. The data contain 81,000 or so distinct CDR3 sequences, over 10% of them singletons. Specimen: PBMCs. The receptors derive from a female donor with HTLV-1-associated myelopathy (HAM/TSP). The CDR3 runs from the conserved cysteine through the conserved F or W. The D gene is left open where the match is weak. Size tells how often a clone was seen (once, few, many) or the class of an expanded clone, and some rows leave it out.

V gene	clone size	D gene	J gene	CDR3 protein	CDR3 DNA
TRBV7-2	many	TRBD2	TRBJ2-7	CASSLESSGGAPEQYF	TGTGCCAGCAGCTTAGAGTCTAGCGGGGGGGCCCCCGAGCAGTACTTC
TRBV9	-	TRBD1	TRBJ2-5	CASSMGQGKETQYF	TGTGCCAGCAGCATGGGACAGGGGAAAGAGACCCAGTACTTC
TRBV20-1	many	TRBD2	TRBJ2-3	CSAPFLAGGSTDTQYF	TGCAGTGCTCCCTTTCTAGCGGGGGGGAGCACAGATACGCAGTATTTT
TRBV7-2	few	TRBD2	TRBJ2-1	CAFGRTSGGIVQFF	TGTGCCTTTGGCAGGACTAGCGGGGGGATTGTGCAGTTCTTC
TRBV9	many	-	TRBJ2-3	CASSPHGGRMTDTQYF	TGTGCCAGCAGCCCACACGGAGGTCGTATGACAGATACGCAGTATTTT
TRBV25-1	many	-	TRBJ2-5	CASSEWGEETQYF	TGTGCCAGCAGTGAATGGGGGGAAGAGACCCAGTACTTC
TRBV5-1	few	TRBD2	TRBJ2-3	CASRLRGLAGGPDTQYF	TGCGCCAGCAGACTGCGCGGACTAGCGGGGGGACCAGATACGCAGTATTTT
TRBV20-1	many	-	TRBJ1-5	CSATSRGGSNQPQHF	TGCAGTGCTACCTCCAGAGGGGGTAGCAATCAGCCCCAGCATTTT
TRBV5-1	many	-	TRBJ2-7	CASSLATDSINRYEQYF	TGCGCCAGCAGCTTGGCCACAGACTCGATTAACAGGTACGAGCAGTACTTC
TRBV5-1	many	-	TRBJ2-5	CASSLLGLAETQYF	TGCGCCAGCAGCTTACTAGGGTTGGCAGAGACCCAGTACTTC
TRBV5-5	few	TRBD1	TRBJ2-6	CASSLFSRTGGFGANVLTF	TGTGCCAGCAGCTTGTTCAGCAGGACAGGGGGCTTTGGGGCCAACGTCCTGACTTTC
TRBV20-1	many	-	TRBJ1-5	CSASRGFSNQPQHF	TGCAGTGCTAGTCGGGGATTTAGCAATCAGCCCCAGCATTTT
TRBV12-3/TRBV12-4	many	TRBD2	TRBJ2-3	CASTRGSGGSADTQYF	TGTGCCAGCACCCGAGGTAGCGGGGGGTCGGCAGATACGCAGTATTTT
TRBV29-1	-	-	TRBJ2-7	CSVEAGERYEQYF	TGCAGCGTTGAAGCCGGGGAGAGGTACGAGCAGTACTTC
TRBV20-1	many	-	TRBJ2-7	CSARDREASYEQYF	TGCAGTGCTAGAGATCGGGAAGCGAGCTACGAGCAGTACTTC
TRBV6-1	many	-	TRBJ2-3	CASSEESLTDTQYF	TGTGCCAGCAGTGAAGAGTCCCTGACAGATACGCAGTATTTT
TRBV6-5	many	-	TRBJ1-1	CASSYGRADTEAFF	TGTGCCAGCAGTTACGGTCGCGCGGACACTGAAGCTTTCTTT
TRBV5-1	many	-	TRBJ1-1	CASSTNPLEAFF	TGCGCCAGCAGTACAAACCCTCTTGAAGCTTTCTTT
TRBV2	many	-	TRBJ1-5	CASSEGGGTGRKPQHF	TGTGCCAGCAGTGAGGGGGGGGGTACAGGGAGGAAGCCCCAGCATTTT
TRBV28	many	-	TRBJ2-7	CASSFGGFEQYF	TGTGCCAGCAGTTTTGGGGGGTTCGAGCAGTACTTC
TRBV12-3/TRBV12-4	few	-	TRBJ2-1	CASSLYSKTYNEQFF	TGTGCCAGCAGTTTATACTCGAAGACCTACAATGAGCAGTTCTTC
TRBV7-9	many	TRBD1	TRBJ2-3	CASSEGGVRADTQYF	TGTGCCAGCAGCGAAGGGGGCGTTCGGGCCGATACGCAGTATTTT
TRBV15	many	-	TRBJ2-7	CATSREGDYEQYF	TGTGCCACCAGCAGAGAAGGGGACTACGAGCAGTACTTC
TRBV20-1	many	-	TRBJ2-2	CSARDYARPTGELFF	TGCAGTGCTAGAGATTATGCCAGGCCTACCGGGGAGCTGTTTTTT
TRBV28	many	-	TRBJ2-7	CASSLVQGTYEQYF	TGTGCCAGCAGTTTAGTCCAGGGAACCTACGAGCAGTACTTC
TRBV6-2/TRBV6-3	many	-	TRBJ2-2	CASSYSRPIQNTGELFF	TGTGCCAGCAGTTACTCGAGACCCATTCAGAACACCGGGGAGCTGTTTTTT
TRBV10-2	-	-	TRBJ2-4	CASRNGRGCDIQYF	TGCGCCAGCAGAAACGGACGGGGTTGCGACATTCAGTACTTC
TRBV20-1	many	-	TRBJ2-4	CSAREAEAKNIQYF	TGCAGTGCTAGGGAAGCGGAAGCCAAAAACATTCAGTACTTC
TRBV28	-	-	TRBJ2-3	CASSPGTTYTDTQYF	TGTGCCAGCAGCCCAGGGACCACCTACACAGATACGCAGTATTTT
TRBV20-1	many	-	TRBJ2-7	CSASFLVGYEQYF	TGCAGTGCTAGTTTTCTTGTCGGGTACGAGCAGTACTTC
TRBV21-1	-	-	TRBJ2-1	CASSKSTGTGGAYNEQFF	TGTGCCAGCAGCAAAAGTACCGGGACAGGGGGCGCGTACAATGAGCAGTTCTTC
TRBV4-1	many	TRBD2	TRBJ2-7	CASSRRLAGEDEQYF	TGCGCCAGCAGCCGGAGACTAGCGGGGGAGGACGAGCAGTACTTC
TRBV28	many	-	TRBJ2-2	CASSSRGNPGELFF	TGTGCCAGCAGTTCTCGGGGGAATCCCGGGGAGCTGTTTTTT
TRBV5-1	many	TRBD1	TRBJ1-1	CASSQKLRDRGTEAFF	TGCGCCAGCAGCCAGAAACTCCGGGACAGGGGTACTGAAGCTTTCTTT
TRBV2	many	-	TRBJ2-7	CASSEQGSYEQYF	TGTGCCAGCAGTGAACAGGGGAGCTACGAGCAGTACTTC
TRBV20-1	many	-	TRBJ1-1	CSARRDITEAFF	TGCAGTGCTCGACGGGACATCACTGAAGCTTTCTTT
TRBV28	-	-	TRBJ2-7	CASSSPADLSYEQYF	TGTGCCAGCAGTTCCCCGGCAGACCTCTCCTACGAGCAGTACTTC
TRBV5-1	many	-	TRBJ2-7	CASSYRGEPYEQYF	TGCGCCAGCAGCTACCGAGGGGAGCCCTACGAGCAGTACTTC
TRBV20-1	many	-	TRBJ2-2	CSARNPVTGELFF	TGCAGTGCTAGGAATCCCGTTACCGGGGAGCTGTTTTTT